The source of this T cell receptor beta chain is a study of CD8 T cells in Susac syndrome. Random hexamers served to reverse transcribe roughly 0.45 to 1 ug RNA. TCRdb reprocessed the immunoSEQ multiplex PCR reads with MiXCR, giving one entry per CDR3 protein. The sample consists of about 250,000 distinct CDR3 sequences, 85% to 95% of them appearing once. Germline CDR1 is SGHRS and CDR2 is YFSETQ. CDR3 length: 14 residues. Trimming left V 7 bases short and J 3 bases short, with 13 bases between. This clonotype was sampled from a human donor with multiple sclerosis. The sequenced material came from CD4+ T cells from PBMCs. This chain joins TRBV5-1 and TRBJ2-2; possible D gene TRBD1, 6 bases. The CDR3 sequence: CASSEGHHTGELFF. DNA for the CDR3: TGCGCCAGCTCCGAGGGACATCACACCGGGGAGCTGTTTTTT.